This TCR beta chain was sequenced for a study of molecular identifiers for immune sequencing clone quantification. Using its own MiXCR run on the PCR reads, TCRdb lists one record per CDR3 protein. This repertoire shows roughly 320,000 distinct CDR3 sequences, about 22% found once; its top ten account for approximately 0.74%. In its sample, this clonotype was seen many times. Sequenced sample: naive CD8+ T cells from blood, with Jurkat cell RNA spiked in. Subset defined: FACS-sorted CD8+CD4-CCR7+CD45RA+ naive T cells. This receptor was taken from a human donor in good health. Some libraries in this study had Jurkat cell RNA spiked in.

The CDR3 DNA sequence: TGTGCCAGCAGTTTAGGAGGGATCAACACTGAAGCTTTCTTT. Amino acid sequence: CASSLGGINTEAFF. The chain has TRBV27 and TRBJ1-1; D gene unclear. The germline CDR1 and CDR2 sequences are MNHEY and SMNVEV (reference sequence). V lost 2 bases and J 2 bases, leaving 9 bases between the germline ends. This CDR3 has 14 amino acids.